The subject of this entry is one T cell receptor (beta chain). Antigen: not known. Profiled with immunoSEQ multiplex PCR; TCRdb holds only in-frame clones, not every one. The table has roughly 51,000 clones, 70% to 90% seen once; the top ten hold 2% to 3%. This entry comes from a study of a mutant IDH1 vaccine in newly diagnosed glioma. Study summary: The treated group averaged 40.4 years old and was around 62% male, approximately 38% female.

V lost 2 bases to trimming and J lost 4 bases; unmatched junction nucleotides: 8. This CDR3 comprises 17 residues. In germline, CDR1 is MGHDK, CDR2 SYGVNS. Time point described: baseline, week 1 (first vaccination visit). Noted treatment: pre-vaccination baseline after standard-of-care therapy. New WHO grade 3 or 4 astrocytomas that were IDH1-mutant and ATRX-lost had been found in donors. Study-level results: With respect to changes in top peripheral T cell clonotypes, pseudoprogression seemed unrelated. Vaccine-induced immune responses occurred in more than 85% of patients.

Here the sequenced sample was PBMCs, taken from a glioma patient treated with radiotherapy, temozolomide or both. The chain couples TRBV25-1 to TRBJ2-1, with 10 bases lining up with TRBD2. This clonotype originated in a man aged 35 to 55 with glioma. The CDR3 region has the DNA TGTGCCAGCAGTGAACATCTAGCGGGAGAACGGTACAATGAGCAGTTCTTC. It yields the protein CASSEHLAGERYNEQFF.